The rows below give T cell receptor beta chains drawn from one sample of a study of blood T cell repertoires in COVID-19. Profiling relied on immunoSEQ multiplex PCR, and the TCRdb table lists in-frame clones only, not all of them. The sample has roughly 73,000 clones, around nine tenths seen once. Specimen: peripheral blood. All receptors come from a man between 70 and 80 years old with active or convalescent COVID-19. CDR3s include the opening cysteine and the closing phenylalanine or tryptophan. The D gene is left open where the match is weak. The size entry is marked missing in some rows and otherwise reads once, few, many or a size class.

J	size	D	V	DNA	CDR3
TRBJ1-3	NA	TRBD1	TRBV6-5	TGTGCCAGCATGGAGGGGGCGCACACCATATATTTT	CASMEGAHTIYF
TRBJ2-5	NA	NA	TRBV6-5	TGTGCCAGCAGTTATTCGGAGACCCAGTACTTC	CASSYSETQYF
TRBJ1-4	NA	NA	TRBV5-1	TGCGCCAGCAGCTTGTCAGGGAAGGGTGAAAAACTGTTTTTT	CASSLSGKGEKLFF
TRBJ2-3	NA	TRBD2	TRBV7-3	TGTGCCAGCAGCTCCCTCGCGGGAGGGCCTCCAGATACGCAGTATTTT	CASSSLAGGPPDTQYF
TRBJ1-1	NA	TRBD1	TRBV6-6	TGTGCCAGCAGTTACAAGGGGGCTTTCGCTGAAGCTTTCTTT	CASSYKGAFAEAFF
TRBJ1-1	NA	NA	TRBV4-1	TGCGCCAGCAGCCTTGACGAGGCGGGAAAAGCTTTCTTT	CASSLDEAGKAFF
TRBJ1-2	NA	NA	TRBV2	TGTGCCAGCAGTGAATGGGCTGAACGAGGCTACACCTTC	CASSEWAERGYTF
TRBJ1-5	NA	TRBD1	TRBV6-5	TGTGCCAGCAGCGTGACAGGGGGCAATCAGCCCCAGCATTTT	CASSVTGGNQPQHF
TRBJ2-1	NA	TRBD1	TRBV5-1	TGCGCCAGCAGCTTGACAGGGGGTCGTGAGCAGTTCTTC	CASSLTGGREQFF
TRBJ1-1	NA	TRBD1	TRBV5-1	TGCGCCAGCAGCATCCTCAAGACAGGGGAGAACACTGAAGCTTTCTTT	CASSILKTGENTEAFF
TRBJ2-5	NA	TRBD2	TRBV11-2	TGTGCCAGCAGCTTAAGCGGACTAGCGGGAGGCCAGGAGACCCAGTACTTC	CASSLSGLAGGQETQYF
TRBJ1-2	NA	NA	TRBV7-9	TGTGCCAGCAGCTCCTCCTACGGGGGGCTTGATGGCTACACCTTC	CASSSSYGGLDGYTF
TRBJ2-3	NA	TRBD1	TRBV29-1	TGCAGCGTTGGTGGGACAGGGCAGAGAGATACGCAGTATTTT	CSVGGTGQRDTQYF
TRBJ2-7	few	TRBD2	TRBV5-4	TGTGCCAGCAGCTTGGCCGTAGGGACTAGCGGATACGAGCAGTACTTC	CASSLAVGTSGYEQYF
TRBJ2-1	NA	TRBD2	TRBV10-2	TGCGCCAGCTCCCGTCGGGACTACCACAATGAGCAGTTCTTC	CASSRRDYHNEQFF
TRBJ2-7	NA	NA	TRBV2	TGTGCCAGCACCGCCGGCGGGACGGGGCCCGAGCAGTACTTC	CASTAGGTGPEQYF
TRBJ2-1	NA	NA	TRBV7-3	TGTGCCAGCAGCTTAAGCCCCCCGTCTGGCGAGCAGTTCTTC	CASSLSPPSGEQFF
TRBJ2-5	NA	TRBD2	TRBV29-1	TGCAGCGCGGCCCGGACTAGCGGCGGGGAGACCCAGTACTTC	CSAARTSGGETQYF
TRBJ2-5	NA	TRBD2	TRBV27	TGTGCCAGCAGTGACGGACTAGCGGGAGAGGGGGAGACCCAGTACTTC	CASSDGLAGEGETQYF
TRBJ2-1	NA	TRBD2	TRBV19	TGTGCCAGTAGTAACCAGCGGGGGGGCCTCTACAATGAGCAGTTCTTC	CASSNQRGGLYNEQFF
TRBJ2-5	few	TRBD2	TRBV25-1	TGTGCCACAAGCGGGAGCCCCCAAGAGACCCAGTACTTC	CATSGSPQETQYF
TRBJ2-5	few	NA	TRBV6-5	TGTGCCAGCAGAGACTCGACAGGGAGGTGGGAGACCCAGTACTTC	CASRDSTGRWETQYF
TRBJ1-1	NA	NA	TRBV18	TGTGCCAGCTCAGGGCTGGACAGCACGAACACTGAAGCTTTCTTT	CASSGLDSTNTEAFF
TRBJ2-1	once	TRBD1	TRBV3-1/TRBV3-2	TGTGCCAGCAGCCAAGGCGGAGGACGGCAGGGGGCAGGTGTGCGGTTCTTC	CASSQGGGRQGAGVRFF
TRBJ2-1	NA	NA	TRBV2	TGTGCCAGCAGCGCCACGACTAGAATCGGCAATGAGCAGTTCTTC	CASSATTRIGNEQFF
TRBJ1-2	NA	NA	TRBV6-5	TGTGCCAGCAGCCGGGATTCAACCCCAGGATATGGCTACACCTTC	CASSRDSTPGYGYTF
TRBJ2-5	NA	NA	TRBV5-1	TGCGCCAGCAGCTCCGCCGTGACAGATGGGGAGACCCAGTACTTC	CASSSAVTDGETQYF
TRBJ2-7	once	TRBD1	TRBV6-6	TGTGCCAGCAGTTCCAGGGGGGACAGGGCGTCAGTAGAGCAGTACTTC	CASSSRGDRASVEQYF
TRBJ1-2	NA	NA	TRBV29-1	TGCAGCATTCAGGGGCGGGGGGCCATTGGCTACACCTTC	CSIQGRGAIGYTF
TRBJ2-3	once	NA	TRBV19	TGTGCCAGTAGAGGGCGGGTAAGCACAGATACGCAGTATTTT	CASRGRVSTDTQYF
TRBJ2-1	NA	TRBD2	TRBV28	TGTGCCAGCAGTTTCTTGGGGCGGGAGGCGAAGCAGTTCTTC	CASSFLGREAKQFF
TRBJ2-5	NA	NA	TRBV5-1	TGCGCCAGCAGCTTAGGAGGCTGGTACCAAGAGACCCAGTACTTC	CASSLGGWYQETQYF
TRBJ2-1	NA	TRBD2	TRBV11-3	TGTGCCAGCAGCTTAAGGACTAGCGGGAGCCACAATGAGCAGTTCTTC	CASSLRTSGSHNEQFF